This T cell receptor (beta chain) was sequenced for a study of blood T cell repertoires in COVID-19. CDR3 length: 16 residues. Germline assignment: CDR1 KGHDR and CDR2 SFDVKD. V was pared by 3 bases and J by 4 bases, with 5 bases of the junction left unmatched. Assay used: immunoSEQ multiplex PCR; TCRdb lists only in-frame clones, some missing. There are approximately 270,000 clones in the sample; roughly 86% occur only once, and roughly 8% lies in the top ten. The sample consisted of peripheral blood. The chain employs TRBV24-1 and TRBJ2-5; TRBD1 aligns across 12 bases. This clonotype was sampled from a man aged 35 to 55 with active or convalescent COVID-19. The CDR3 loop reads CATSDTGTGGLETQYF. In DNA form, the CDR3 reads TGTGCCACCAGTGATACCGGGACAGGGGGCTTAGAGACCCAGTACTTC.